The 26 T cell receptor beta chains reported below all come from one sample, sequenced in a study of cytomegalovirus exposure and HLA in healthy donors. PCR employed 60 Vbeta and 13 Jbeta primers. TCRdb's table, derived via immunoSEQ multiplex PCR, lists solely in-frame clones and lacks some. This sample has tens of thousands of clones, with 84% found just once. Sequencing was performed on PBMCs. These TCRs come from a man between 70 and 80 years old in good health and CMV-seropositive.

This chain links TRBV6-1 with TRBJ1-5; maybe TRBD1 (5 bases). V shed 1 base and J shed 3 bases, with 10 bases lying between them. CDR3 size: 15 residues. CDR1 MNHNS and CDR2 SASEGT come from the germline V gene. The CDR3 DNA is TGTGCCAGCAGTGAAGAACCGGGGGTCAATCAGCCCCAGCATTTT. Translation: CASSEEPGVNQPQHF.

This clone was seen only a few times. The CDR3 nucleotides are TGTGCCATCAGTGAGTCATGGAGGTTGAACACCGGGGAGCTGTTTTTT. This gives the protein CAISESWRLNTGELFF. The rearrangement joins TRBV10-3 to TRBJ2-2; TRBD2 is a possible D gene (5 bases). The CDR3 spans 16 residues. Germline V gene sequence: CDR1 ENHRY, CDR2 SYGVKD. V shed 0 bases and J shed 1 base, with 9 bases lying between them.

CDR3 region: CASSPPPGGRTEAFF. CDR3 sequence (DNA): TGTGCCAGCAGTCCCCCCCCGGGGGGCCGGACTGAAGCTTTCTTT. V usage is TRBV28 and J usage is TRBJ1-1, with a tentative D call TRBD1 (6 bases). The CDR3 extends over 15 amino acids. Trimming left V 5 bases short and J 5 bases short, with 18 bases between. Germline V lookup: CDR1 MDHEN, CDR2 SYDVKM.

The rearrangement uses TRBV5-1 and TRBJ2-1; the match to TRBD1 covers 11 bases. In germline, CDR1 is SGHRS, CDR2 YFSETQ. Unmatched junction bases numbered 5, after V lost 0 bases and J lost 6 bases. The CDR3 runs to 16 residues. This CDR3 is CASSLAPGQGGNEQFF. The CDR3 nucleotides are TGCGCCAGCAGCTTGGCCCCGGGACAGGGGGGCAATGAGCAGTTCTTC.

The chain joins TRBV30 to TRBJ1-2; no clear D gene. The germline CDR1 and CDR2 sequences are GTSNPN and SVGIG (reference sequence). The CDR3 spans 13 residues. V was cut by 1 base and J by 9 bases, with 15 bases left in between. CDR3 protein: CAWSGVASGSYTF. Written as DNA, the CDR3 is TGTGCCTGGAGTGGCGTAGCCTCCGGGAGCTACACCTTC.

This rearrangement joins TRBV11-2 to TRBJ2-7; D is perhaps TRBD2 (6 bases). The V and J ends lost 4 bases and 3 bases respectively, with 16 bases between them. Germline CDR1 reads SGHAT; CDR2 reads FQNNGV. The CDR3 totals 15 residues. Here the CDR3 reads CASSSRPGLIYEQYF. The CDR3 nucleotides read TGTGCCAGCAGCTCGCGCCCGGGACTTATCTACGAGCAGTACTTC.

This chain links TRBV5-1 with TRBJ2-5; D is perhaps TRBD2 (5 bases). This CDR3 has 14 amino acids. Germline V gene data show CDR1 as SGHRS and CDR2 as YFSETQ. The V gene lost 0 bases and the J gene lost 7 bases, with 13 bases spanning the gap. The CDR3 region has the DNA TGCGCCAGCAGCTTGGAAGAAGATGCGGGGACCCAGTACTTC. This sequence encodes CASSLEEDAGTQYF.

The CDR3 protein is CASSVQGAGYNEQFF. The CDR3 coding sequence is TGTGCCAGCAGCGTACAGGGGGCTGGGTACAATGAGCAGTTCTTC. V gene TRBV9 combines with J gene TRBJ2-1; TRBD1 agrees at 8 bases. J lost 4 bases, V lost 1 base, and 4 bases had no gene match. This CDR3 region has 15 residues. Per germline, CDR1 SGDLS and CDR2 YYNGEE.

In DNA, the CDR3 is TGTGCCAGCAGCACCTCGGTGTGGGCGGGGGAGACCCAGTACTTC. Encoded protein: CASSTSVWAGETQYF. The chain links TRBV7-2 to TRBJ2-5; possibly TRBD2 for D (6 bases). There are 15 residues in the CDR3. In germline, CDR1 is SGHTA, CDR2 FQGNSA. The germline V and J ends were trimmed by 5 bases and 5 bases, with 18 bases remaining between them.

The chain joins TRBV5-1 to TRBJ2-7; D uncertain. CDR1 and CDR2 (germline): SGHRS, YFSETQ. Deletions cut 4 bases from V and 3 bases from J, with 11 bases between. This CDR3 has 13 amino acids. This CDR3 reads CASSGSTVYEQYF. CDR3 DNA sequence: TGCGCCAGCAGCGGAAGCACAGTCTACGAGCAGTACTTC.

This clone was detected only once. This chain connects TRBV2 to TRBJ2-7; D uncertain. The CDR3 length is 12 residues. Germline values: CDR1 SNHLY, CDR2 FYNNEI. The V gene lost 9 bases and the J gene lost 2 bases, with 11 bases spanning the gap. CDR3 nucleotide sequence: TGTGCCAGTGCCGCGGATGCCTACGAGCAGTACTTC. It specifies CASAADAYEQYF.

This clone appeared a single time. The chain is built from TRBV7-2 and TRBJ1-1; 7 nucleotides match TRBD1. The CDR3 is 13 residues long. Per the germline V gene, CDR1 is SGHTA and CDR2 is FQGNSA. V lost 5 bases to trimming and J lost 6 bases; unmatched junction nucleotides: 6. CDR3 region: CASSPMQGAEAFF. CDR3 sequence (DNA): TGTGCCAGCAGCCCAATGCAGGGGGCTGAAGCTTTCTTT.

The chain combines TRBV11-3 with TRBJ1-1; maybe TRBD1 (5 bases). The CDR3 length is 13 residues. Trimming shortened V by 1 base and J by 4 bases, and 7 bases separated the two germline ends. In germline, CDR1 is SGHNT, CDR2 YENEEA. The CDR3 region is CASSLADSTEAFF. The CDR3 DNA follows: TGTGCCAGCAGCTTAGCTGACAGCACTGAAGCTTTCTTT. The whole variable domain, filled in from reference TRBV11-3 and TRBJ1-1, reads EAGVVQSPRYKIIEKKQPVAFWCNPISGHNTLYWYLQNLGQGPELLIRYENEEAVDDSQLPKDRFSAERLKGVDSTLKIQPAELGDSAVYLCASSLADSTEAFFGQGTRLTVV.

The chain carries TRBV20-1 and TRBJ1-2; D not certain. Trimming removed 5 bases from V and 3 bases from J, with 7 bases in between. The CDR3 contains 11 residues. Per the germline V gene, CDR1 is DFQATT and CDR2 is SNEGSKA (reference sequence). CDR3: CSARGDYGYTF. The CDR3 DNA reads TGCAGTGCTCGAGGCGACTATGGCTACACCTTC.

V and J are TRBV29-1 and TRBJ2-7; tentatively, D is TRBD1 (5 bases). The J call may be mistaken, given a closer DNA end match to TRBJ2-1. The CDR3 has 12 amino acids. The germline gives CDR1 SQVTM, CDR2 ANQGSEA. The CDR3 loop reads CSVETAYNEQFF. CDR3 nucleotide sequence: TGCAGCGTTGAGACAGCCTACAATGAGCAGTTCTTC.

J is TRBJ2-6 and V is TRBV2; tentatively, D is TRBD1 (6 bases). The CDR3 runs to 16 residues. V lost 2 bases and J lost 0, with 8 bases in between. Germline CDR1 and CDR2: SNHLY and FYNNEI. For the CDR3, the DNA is TGTGCCAGCAGTGAACAGGGGTTCTCTGGGGCCAACGTCCTGACTTTC. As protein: CASSEQGFSGANVLTF.

CDR3 bases: TGTGCCAGCTCAGGGACAGGGGACACTGAAGCTTTCTTT. This sequence encodes CASSGTGDTEAFF. This chain joins TRBV18 and TRBJ1-1; 10 bases fit TRBD1. CDR3 length equals 13 residues. The ends lost 5 bases at V and 3 bases at J; junction bases unmatched: 0. Germline CDR1 is KGHSH and CDR2 is LQKENI.

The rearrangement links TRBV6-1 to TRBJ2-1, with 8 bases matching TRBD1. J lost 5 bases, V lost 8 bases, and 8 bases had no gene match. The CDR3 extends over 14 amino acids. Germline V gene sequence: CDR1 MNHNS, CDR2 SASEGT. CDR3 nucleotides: TGTGCCAGCTTTCGTGGACAGGGCGACAATGAGCAGTTCTTC. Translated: CASFRGQGDNEQFF.

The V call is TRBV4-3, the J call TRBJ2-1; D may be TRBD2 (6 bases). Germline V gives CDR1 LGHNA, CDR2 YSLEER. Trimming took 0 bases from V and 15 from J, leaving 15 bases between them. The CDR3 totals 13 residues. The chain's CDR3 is CASSQEGEARRFF. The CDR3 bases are TGCGCCAGCAGCCAAGAGGGGGAGGCAAGGCGGTTCTTC.

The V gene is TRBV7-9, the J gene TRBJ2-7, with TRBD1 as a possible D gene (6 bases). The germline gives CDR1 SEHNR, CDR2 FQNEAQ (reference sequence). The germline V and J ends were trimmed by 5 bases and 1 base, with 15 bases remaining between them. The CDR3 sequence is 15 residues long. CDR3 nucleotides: TGTGCCAGCAGCCCCCGTCAGGGGCCATCCTACGAGCAGTACTTC. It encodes CASSPRQGPSYEQYF.

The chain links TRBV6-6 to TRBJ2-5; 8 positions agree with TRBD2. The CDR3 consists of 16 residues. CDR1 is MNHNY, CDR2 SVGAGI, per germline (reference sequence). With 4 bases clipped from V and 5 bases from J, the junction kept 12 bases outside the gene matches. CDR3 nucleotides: TGTGCCAGCAGTTCCCAGGGGAGCGGGGGCGGGGAGACCCAGTACTTC. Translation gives CASSSQGSGGGETQYF.

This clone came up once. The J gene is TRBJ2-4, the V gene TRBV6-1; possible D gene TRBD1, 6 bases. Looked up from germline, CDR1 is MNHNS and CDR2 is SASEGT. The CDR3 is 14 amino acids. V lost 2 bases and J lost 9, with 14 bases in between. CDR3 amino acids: CASSELTGKGIQYF. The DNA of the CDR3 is TGTGCCAGCAGTGAATTGACAGGAAAGGGCATTCAGTACTTC.

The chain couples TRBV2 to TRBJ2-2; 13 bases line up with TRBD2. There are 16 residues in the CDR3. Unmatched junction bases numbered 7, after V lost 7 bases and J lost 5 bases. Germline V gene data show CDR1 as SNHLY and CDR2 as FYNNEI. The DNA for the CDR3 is TGTGCCAGCAACCGAGCGGGACTAGCGGGAACCGGGGAGCTGTTTTTT. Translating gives CASNRAGLAGTGELFF.

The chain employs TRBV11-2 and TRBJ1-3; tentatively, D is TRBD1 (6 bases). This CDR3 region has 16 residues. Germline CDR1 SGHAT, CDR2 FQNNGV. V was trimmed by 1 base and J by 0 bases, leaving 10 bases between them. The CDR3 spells CASSLGGQISGNTIYF. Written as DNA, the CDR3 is TGTGCCAGCAGCTTAGGCGGACAGATCTCTGGAAACACCATATATTTT. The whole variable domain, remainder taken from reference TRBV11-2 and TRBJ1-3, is EAGVAQSPRYKIIEKRQSVAFWCNPISGHATLYWYQQILGQGPKLLIQFQNNGVVDDSQLPKDRFSAERLKGVDSTLKIQPAKLEDSAVYLCASSLGGQISGNTIYFGEGSWLTVV.

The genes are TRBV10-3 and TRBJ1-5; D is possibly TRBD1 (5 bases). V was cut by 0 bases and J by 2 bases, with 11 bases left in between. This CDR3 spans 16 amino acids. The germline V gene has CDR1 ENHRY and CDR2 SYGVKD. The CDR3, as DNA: TGTGCCATCAGTGAGTCATTAGGAGGGGGCAATCAGCCCCAGCATTTT. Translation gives CAISESLGGGNQPQHF.

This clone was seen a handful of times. The CDR3, as DNA: TGTGCCATCAGTGAGAGAGGGACTGAAGCTTTCTTT. Encoded protein: CAISERGTEAFF. The chain employs TRBV10-3 and TRBJ1-1; D unresolved. Deletions cut 2 bases from V and 5 bases from J, with 6 bases between. In germline, CDR1 is ENHRY, CDR2 SYGVKD. The length of the CDR3 is 12 residues.